The rows below give T cell receptor beta chains drawn from one sample of a study of blood T cell repertoires in COVID-19. TCRdb keeps only in-frame clones here, not all; method: immunoSEQ multiplex PCR. This table has almost 350,000 clones, roughly 90% appearing once. Sequences were obtained from peripheral blood. The receptor source for this set is a woman in her fifties or sixties with COVID-19, enrolled during active disease. Both conserved end residues are part of each CDR3. D genes are given only for firm matches. Expanded clones get a size class; other rows say once, few or many, or leave the size out.

clone_size	v_call	j_call	d_call	cdr3_nt	cdr3_aa
.	TRBV2	TRBJ1-5	TRBD1	TGTGCCAGCAAGGACCGGGACAGGGGGCTCGCGAGCAATCAGCCCCAGCATTTT	CASKDRDRGLASNQPQHF
.	TRBV28	TRBJ1-6	.	TGTGCCAGCAGTCGGGGGGATATCTATAATTCACCCCTCCACTTT	CASSRGDIYNSPLHF
.	TRBV9	TRBJ2-2	TRBD1	TGTGCCAGCAGCGCCCCCGGGACAGGGGTCACCGGGGAGCTGTTTTTT	CASSAPGTGVTGELFF
.	TRBV3-1/TRBV3-2	TRBJ1-5	TRBD1	TGTGCCAGCAGCCAGGGACAGGGAGGTAATCAGCCCCAGCATTTT	CASSQGQGGNQPQHF
.	TRBV5-1	TRBJ2-5	TRBD2	TGCGCCAGCAGCCCAAGGACTAGCGGGGGGGTTGCGGAGACCCAGTACTTC	CASSPRTSGGVAETQYF
once	TRBV10-1	TRBJ2-2	TRBD2	TGCGCCAGCAGTGCGAACAGGTTGGGGGGGACCAAAAACACCGGGGAGCTGTTTTTT	CASSANRLGGTKNTGELFF
.	TRBV30	TRBJ2-7	.	TGTGCCTCTAAGGGGAAGGTGGCCATCGAGCAGTACTTC	CASKGKVAIEQYF
.	TRBV6-5	TRBJ2-7	.	TGTGCCAGCCAAAAGAGGGAAACTTACGAGCAGTACTTC	CASQKRETYEQYF
once	TRBV11-2	TRBJ1-2	.	TGTGCCAGCAGGGGTTTAGGGGACTATGGCTACACCTTC	CASRGLGDYGYTF
once	TRBV10-2	TRBJ2-3	.	TGCGCCAGCGAAGGGGTAGCAGATACGCAGTATTTT	CASEGVADTQYF
.	TRBV12-3/TRBV12-4	TRBJ1-5	.	TGTGCCAGCAGTTTAGACAGGCGCCAGCCCCAGCATTTT	CASSLDRRQPQHF
.	TRBV30	TRBJ2-1	TRBD2	TGTGCCTGGGGCCTAGCGGACTACAATGAGCAGTTCTTC	CAWGLADYNEQFF
.	TRBV7-8	TRBJ1-5	.	TGTGCCAGCAGCTTAGACAGGAATCAGCCCCAGCATTTT	CASSLDRNQPQHF
.	TRBV29-1	TRBJ2-5	.	TGCAGCGTTCCGCGGCAACAAGAGACCCAGTACTTC	CSVPRQQETQYF
.	TRBV27	TRBJ1-1	.	TGTGCCAGCAGTTTATCCTCAGGGATGAACACTGAAGCTTTCTTT	CASSLSSGMNTEAFF
once	TRBV7-8	TRBJ1-1	.	TGTGCCAGCAGCTTAGGTGATGGGCCTGTGAACACTGAAGCTTTCTTT	CASSLGDGPVNTEAFF
.	TRBV4-2	TRBJ2-3	TRBD2	TGTGCCAGCAGCCAAGATGGAGCGGGGGGGCCCACAGATACGCAGTATTTT	CASSQDGAGGPTDTQYF
.	TRBV9	TRBJ1-2	.	TGTGCCAGCAGCTATAGCGGGGACTATGGCTACACCTTC	CASSYSGDYGYTF
.	TRBV7-2	TRBJ1-2	.	TGTGCCAGCAGCCCAGACAGCTACTATGGCTACACCTTC	CASSPDSYYGYTF